This T cell receptor beta chain was found in a study of prognosis after radiotherapy for stage I lung cancer. Overall study context: Delivery of radiotherapy was by SBRT in 3 to 5 fractions at a biologically effective dose of at least 100 Gy. Study-wide results and limits: Reduced unique TCR clone counts were recorded after stereotactic body radiation therapy, with a median of about 9,700 versus 6,500.

Multiplex PCR, run in two rounds, amplified TCR beta CDR3 from genomic DNA. The first PCR round targeted every TRBV and TRBJ gene with specific primers. TCRdb reanalysed the multiplex PCR reads using MiXCR and keeps one entry per CDR3 protein. The sample holds 15,000 to 20,000 distinct CDR3 sequences, about 50% seen once. CDR3 length: 11 residues. Germline CDR1 and CDR2: MDHEN and SYDVKM. Every member of the patient group was node-negative on CT and PET/CT (none had prior chemotherapy, radiotherapy or other malignancies). Of note for this clonotype: Its matching antigen is unknown.

This specimen was PBMCs, taken before or after stereotactic body radiation therapy (not recorded which). The rearrangement joins TRBV28 to TRBJ2-1, with a possible D match to TRBD1 (6 bases). The receptor comes from a donor aged 50 or older with non-small cell lung cancer. The CDR3 DNA reads TGTGCAAGCGGTGTCAGGGGTGGGCAGTTCTTC. As protein: CASGVRGGQFF.